The clone carrying this TCR beta chain was observed a few times. This entry comes from a study of radiation and T cells in renal cell carcinoma. Only in-frame clones appear in the TCRdb table, and some are missing; sequencing was by immunoSEQ multiplex PCR. The data hold fewer than 80,000 clones, with approximately 87% observed a single time. Germline V lookup: CDR1 SGHRS, CDR2 YFSETQ. The CDR3 length is 14 residues. The V end was cut by 3 bases, the J end by 1 base, with 7 bases between. The time point is: blood 4 weeks post-SBRT, at nephrectomy. Noted treatment: 15 Gy SBRT to primary tumor, nephrectomy 4 weeks later. Nephrectomy followed 15 Gy stereotactic body radiation by 4 weeks.

This sequence joins TRBV5-1 and TRBJ2-2; D possibly corresponds to TRBD1 (5 bases). The sequence derives from an older woman with renal cell carcinoma. The sequencing used blood, collected from a patient whose treatment included radiotherapy and nephrectomy. The CDR3 sequence: CASSYGQNTGELFF. In DNA form, the CDR3 reads TGCGCCAGCAGCTACGGACAGAACACCGGGGAGCTGTTTTTT.